This T cell receptor (beta chain) was retrieved from a study of regulatory T cells in long-lasting Graves disease. With iRepertoire HTBI primers and Arm-PCR of CDR3 regions, TCR beta libraries were built. From the multiplex PCR reads, TCRdb called clonotypes with MiXCR, one entry per CDR3 protein. The sample lists around 450,000 distinct CDR3 sequences, roughly 15% seen once, with roughly 8% in the top ten. Time point here: newly diagnosed GD, antithyroid drugs for less than 3 months. After RNA was extracted from PBMCs, the TCR library was made from it. Germline lookup yields CDR1 SEHNR and CDR2 FQNEAQ (reference sequence). The CDR3 is made up of 11 amino acids. The V and J ends lost 5 bases and 8 bases respectively, with 6 bases between them. These same data were also listed under a study on T cells in Graves' hyperthyroidism and ophthalmopathy. From that second work: Together with thyroid ultrasound, orbital computed tomography, serum thyroxine and TRAb, clinical symptoms were used for diagnoses.

The J gene is TRBJ1-4, the V gene TRBV7-9; no clear D. The specimen comprised peripheral blood mononuclear cells (PBMCs), sampled at new diagnosis, from a patient treated with antithyroid drugs. This receptor was obtained from a woman between 40 and 55 years old with Graves disease. The CDR3, as DNA: TGTGCCAGCAGCCCTTTGGAAAAACTGTTTTTT. Translated, it gives CASSPLEKLFF.